The clone carrying this T cell receptor (beta chain) was seen ten or more times. Its antigen is undetermined. This specimen comes from a study of metastatic and nonmetastatic thyroid tumors. The study, taken as a whole, reports: Malignant thyroid tumors reportedly exceeded benign nodules significantly in TCR beta diversity, with the difference appearing in blood and tumor.

The CDR3 contains 12 residues. V shed 6 bases and J shed 8 bases, with 13 bases lying between them. Germline V gene data show CDR1 as MDHEN and CDR2 as SYDVKM. No patient had received any treatment before thyroid surgery. In the original analysis: A distant-metastasis classifier for papillary thyroid cancer was built using CDR3 differences across clinicopathological groups. Through MiXCR, TCRdb re-clonotyped the PCR reads. In this record, the V and J calls reflect TCRdb's handling and not the investigators' own analysis. This sample has some 84,000 clones; approximately 9% occur once, and the top ten carry approximately 10%.

The receptor was derived from a female donor with papillary thyroid cancer or a benign thyroid nodule (not recorded which). Some clones in this sample may be carry-over from other donors' samples. The sample comprised blood. The chain joins TRBV28 to TRBJ1-2; D unclear. CDR3 in DNA: TGTGCCAGCAGCCGACCTCATGGGGGCTACACCTTC. Protein: CASSRPHGGYTF.